A selection of T cell receptor beta chains follows, all from one sample in a study of cytomegalovirus exposure and HLA in healthy donors. Profiling relied on immunoSEQ multiplex PCR, and the TCRdb table lists in-frame clones only, not all of them. The table has about 140,000 clones, 60% to 85% seen once. The sample consisted of PBMCs. Receptor source: a man aged 18 to 30 in good health and CMV-seronegative. CDR3s include the opening cysteine and the closing phenylalanine or tryptophan. The D gene is left open where the match is weak. Clone size is given for some rows only: seen once, a few or many times, or a class if the clone is expanded.

size	V	J	D	CDR3	DNA
few	TRBV30	TRBJ1-5	NA	CAWSRGEFNQPQHF	TGTGCCTGGAGTAGAGGTGAATTCAATCAGCCCCAGCATTTT
NA	TRBV2	TRBJ2-3	NA	CASSDGRRPSTDTQYF	TGTGCCAGCAGTGACGGCAGGAGGCCTAGCACAGATACGCAGTATTTT
NA	TRBV27	TRBJ2-1	NA	CASSLGRGPSYNEQFF	TGTGCCAGCAGTTTGGGGCGGGGGCCCTCCTACAATGAGCAGTTCTTC
NA	TRBV19	TRBJ2-1	TRBD1	CASSIWGGTGGNEQFF	TGTGCCAGTAGTATATGGGGCGGGACAGGGGGCAATGAGCAGTTCTTC
NA	TRBV9	TRBJ1-3	NA	CASSHPPTVEGNTIYF	TGTGCCAGCAGCCACCCCCCCACAGTGGAAGGAAACACCATATATTTT
few	TRBV6-1	TRBJ1-6	NA	CASSEARAVNSPLHF	TGTGCCAGCAGTGAGGCCAGGGCGGTTAATTCACCCCTCCACTTT
NA	TRBV19	TRBJ2-3	TRBD1	CASSSYPGQVTDTQYF	TGTGCCAGTAGTTCATACCCGGGACAGGTTACAGATACGCAGTATTTT
once	TRBV7-6	TRBJ2-7	TRBD1	CASSLLQGVGSYEQYF	TGTGCCAGCAGCCTCCTACAGGGGGTTGGGTCCTACGAGCAGTACTTC
NA	TRBV7-9	TRBJ1-1	NA	CASSLGQLNTEAFF	TGTGCCAGCAGCTTAGGACAGCTGAACACTGAAGCTTTCTTT
few	TRBV6-1	TRBJ1-2	NA	CASSKTGWGYTF	TGTGCCAGCAGTAAGACTGGATGGGGCTACACCTTC
once	TRBV5-1	TRBJ1-4	TRBD1	CASSLYQGGEKLFF	TGCGCCAGCAGCTTGTACCAGGGGGGTGAAAAACTGTTTTTT
once	TRBV27	TRBJ2-1	NA	CASSLGSSYNEQFF	TGTGCCAGCAGTTTGGGGAGCTCCTACAATGAGCAGTTCTTC
once	TRBV7-2	TRBJ1-2	NA	CASSLVMGGGENGYTF	TGTGCCAGCAGCTTAGTGATGGGGGGAGGGGAGAATGGCTACACCTTC
NA	TRBV2	TRBJ1-1	TRBD1	CASSDGSTGWIAEAFF	TGTGCCAGCAGTGACGGGTCGACAGGGTGGATTGCTGAAGCTTTCTTT
NA	TRBV30	TRBJ1-2	TRBD1	CAWSKDRGGSGYTF	TGTGCCTGGAGTAAGGACAGGGGAGGCTCTGGCTACACCTTC
once	TRBV6-5	TRBJ1-6	NA	CASSYTRLDSGGPLHF	TGTGCCAGCAGTTATACCCGCCTCGACAGTGGTGGACCCCTCCACTTT
once	TRBV5-4	TRBJ2-7	TRBD1	CASSLGADREVYEQYF	TGTGCCAGCAGCTTGGGTGCGGACAGGGAAGTCTACGAGCAGTACTTC